These T cell receptor beta chains were read from a single sample in a study of identical twins. TCRdb fed the 5' RACE reads into MiXCR, producing one record per CDR3 protein. Of approximately 630,000 distinct CDR3 sequences detected, about 7% appear once; the ten largest clones hold approximately 1.5%. In addition, the sample was reused for a study of yellow fever vaccine responses in identical twins.

What was sequenced was PBMCs. Receptors originate from a woman aged 18-30 years in good health. CDR3s include the opening cysteine and the closing phenylalanine or tryptophan. D genes are given only for firm matches. Rows may omit the clone size; those that give it use once, few, many or a size class.

CDR3 protein,CDR3 DNA,J gene,clone size,D gene,V gene
CASSPTIAGGTYEQYF,TGTGCCAGCTCACCAACCATTGCGGGAGGGACCTACGAGCAGTACTTC,TRBJ2-7,.,TRBD2,TRBV18
CASRVEMNTEAFF,TGCGCCAGCAGAGTCGAGATGAACACTGAAGCTTTCTTT,TRBJ1-1,.,.,TRBV5-1
CASSFRVRVADYNSPLHF,TGTGCCAGCAGCTTCCGAGTGAGGGTTGCTGACTATAATTCACCCCTCCACTTT,TRBJ1-6,.,.,TRBV11-1
CASTPVSSGELFF,TGTGCCAGCACCCCCGTTTCGAGCGGGGAGCTGTTTTTT,TRBJ2-2,many,.,TRBV12-3/TRBV12-4
CASSVARTSKDEQFF,TGTGCCAGCAGCGTAGCGAGGACTAGCAAGGATGAGCAGTTCTTC,TRBJ2-1,.,TRBD2,TRBV9
CASSLDRSSYEQYF,TGTGCCAGCAGCCTTGACAGATCCTCCTACGAGCAGTACTTC,TRBJ2-7,many,.,TRBV5-6
CASSIQGQRTDTQYF,TGCGCCAGCAGCATCCAGGGACAGCGCACAGATACGCAGTATTTT,TRBJ2-3,.,TRBD1,TRBV5-1
CASSQVGGPRQETQYF,TGTGCCAGCAGCCAAGTTGGGGGACCGCGACAAGAGACCCAGTACTTC,TRBJ2-5,many,.,TRBV14
CASSLGDSAYGANVLTF,TGTGCCAGCAGCTTAGGAGACTCAGCTTATGGGGCCAACGTCCTGACTTTC,TRBJ2-6,.,.,TRBV7-9
CASSSRGGLEETQYF,TGTGCCAGCAGCTCTAGGGGGGGGCTGGAAGAGACCCAGTACTTC,TRBJ2-5,.,.,TRBV7-9
CSVEGQYGELFF,TGCAGCGTTGAGGGGCAGTACGGGGAGCTGTTTTTT,TRBJ2-2,few,.,TRBV29-1
CSVGPGRIQETQYF,TGCAGCGTTGGCCCGGGACGTATACAAGAGACCCAGTACTTC,TRBJ2-5,.,.,TRBV29-1
CASTITDRRETQYF,TGTGCCAGCACCATCACGGACAGGAGGGAGACCCAGTACTTC,TRBJ2-5,.,TRBD1,TRBV7-8
CASSHFGDPTDTQYF,TGTGCCAGCAGCCATTTTGGGGACCCCACAGATACGCAGTATTTT,TRBJ2-3,few,.,TRBV7-2
CSARAGSNQPQHF,TGCAGTGCTAGAGCGGGAAGCAATCAGCCCCAGCATTTT,TRBJ1-5,many,.,TRBV20-1
CASRDRASEAFF,TGTGCCAGCAGAGACAGGGCGAGTGAAGCTTTCTTT,TRBJ1-1,.,TRBD1,TRBV6-1
CAITRKQFF,TGTGCCATTACCCGAAAGCAGTTCTTC,TRBJ2-1,many,.,TRBV7-9
CASSVGGDANYGYTF,TGTGCCAGCAGCGTAGGAGGGGACGCCAACTATGGCTACACCTTC,TRBJ1-2,many,.,TRBV9
CATSDLRTLNEQFF,TGTGCCACCAGTGATTTGCGGACTCTCAATGAGCAGTTCTTC,TRBJ2-1,few,.,TRBV24-1
CAISTGGPSTDTQYF,TGTGCCATCAGTACGGGGGGGCCGAGCACAGATACGCAGTATTTT,TRBJ2-3,.,TRBD2,TRBV10-3
CATFRDYPYEQYF,TGTGCCACCTTCCGGGACTACCCCTACGAGCAGTACTTC,TRBJ2-7,.,TRBD2,TRBV27
CAISGPNEPLGYTF,TGTGCCATCAGTGGGCCGAACGAGCCCCTAGGCTACACCTTC,TRBJ1-2,many,.,TRBV10-3
CASSLASGSYNEQFF,TGCGCCAGCAGCTTGGCGAGCGGGAGCTACAATGAGCAGTTCTTC,TRBJ2-1,many,TRBD2,TRBV5-1
CASSQLTSVSTDTQYF,TGTGCCAGCAGCCAATTGACTAGCGTCAGCACAGATACGCAGTATTTT,TRBJ2-3,.,TRBD2,TRBV3-1
CASSPLGYEQFF,TGTGCCAGCAGCCCCCTGGGTTATGAGCAGTTCTTC,TRBJ2-1,.,.,TRBV7-6
CASSSDRVEYF,TGTGCCAGCAGTTCCGACAGGGTGGAGTACTTC,TRBJ2-5,many,TRBD1,TRBV12-3/TRBV12-4
CSAGGDSRSTDTQYF,TGCAGTGCTGGGGGCGACAGTCGTAGCACAGATACGCAGTATTTT,TRBJ2-3,many,.,TRBV20-1
CASSRGTGGLNEQFF,TGTGCCAGCAGCCGAGGGACAGGGGGTCTCAATGAGCAGTTCTTC,TRBJ2-1,many,TRBD1,TRBV7-7
CSPFPGVNEKLFF,TGCAGCCCTTTTCCAGGGGTTAATGAAAAACTGTTTTTT,TRBJ1-4,.,.,TRBV20-1
CASSYKPGTRMNEQFF,TGTGCCAGCAGCTACAAACCCGGGACACGGATGAATGAGCAGTTCTTC,TRBJ2-1,.,.,TRBV7-9
CASSLDGGRADNEQFF,TGTGCCAGCAGCTTAGATGGGGGGCGCGCGGACAATGAGCAGTTCTTC,TRBJ2-1,few,.,TRBV7-9
CASSGEFRALGSGANVLTF,TGTGCCAGCAGTGGGGAATTCAGGGCCCTGGGGTCTGGGGCCAACGTCCTGACTTTC,TRBJ2-6,few,.,TRBV2
CASSTDRPDNEQFF,TGTGCCAGCAGCACGGACAGGCCAGACAATGAGCAGTTCTTC,TRBJ2-1,many,TRBD1,TRBV7-8
CASSTTGPQYF,TGTGCCAGCAGCACAACCGGGCCGCAGTATTTT,TRBJ2-3,few,.,TRBV28
CASSPWREVTGELFF,TGTGCCAGCAGCCCGTGGCGGGAGGTCACCGGGGAGCTGTTTTTT,TRBJ2-2,.,TRBD2,TRBV9
CASKDRGRREQPQHF,TGTGCCAGCAAGGACAGGGGGCGGCGAGAACAGCCCCAGCATTTT,TRBJ1-5,few,TRBD1,TRBV6-1
CATSQAGYSNQPQHF,TGTGCCACCAGTCAGGCAGGGTATAGCAATCAGCCCCAGCATTTT,TRBJ1-5,.,.,TRBV24-1
CASSRTEQETQYF,TGTGCCAGCAGCCGGACAGAGCAAGAGACCCAGTACTTC,TRBJ2-5,many,.,TRBV6-2/TRBV6-3
CSAESGTSGYEQYF,TGCAGTGCGGAGAGCGGGACTAGCGGCTACGAGCAGTACTTC,TRBJ2-7,few,TRBD2,TRBV20-1
CASSSDGLTDTQYF,TGCGCCAGCAGCTCGGACGGCTTAACGGATACGCAGTATTTT,TRBJ2-3,many,.,TRBV5-1
CASSERTLSSYNEQFF,TGTGCCAGCAGTGAAAGGACCCTAAGCTCCTACAATGAGCAGTTCTTC,TRBJ2-1,few,.,TRBV6-1